The 27 T cell receptor beta chains reported below all come from one sample, sequenced in a study of shared clonotypes between healthy human individuals. Measured with immunoSEQ multiplex PCR; TCRdb has only the in-frame clones, and not every one. The table lists about 2 million clones, about 94% of them singletons, with 0.85% to 1.2% in the top ten. Positively selected for CCR7, the CD45RO-negative cells used as naive CD8 cells excluded terminally differentiated effector memory CD45RA+ cells. The sequencing input was naive CD8+ T cells sorted from blood. Receptors were obtained from a man in his late teens or twenties in good health.

This clone was detected once. The chain employs TRBV5-4 and TRBJ2-2, with TRBD1 matching 11 bases. The germline V gene encodes CDR1 SGHNT and CDR2 YYREEE (reference sequence). This CDR3 region has 16 residues. V lost 5 bases, J lost 2 bases, and 5 bases stayed unmatched. CDR3 DNA sequence: TGTGCCAGCAGTCCCGGACAGGGGGCTAACACCGGGGAGCTGTTTTTT. Translation gives CASSPGQGANTGELFF.

This sequence joins TRBV10-1 and TRBJ1-1; 9 nucleotides align to TRBD1. CDR3 length equals 15 residues. Trimming cost V 2 bases and J 4 bases; bases outside gene matches: 5. Germline assignment: CDR1 WNHNN and CDR2 SYGVQD (reference sequence). DNA for the CDR3: TGCGCCAGCAGTGAGGGGACAGGGACGGGCACTGAAGCTTTCTTT. Translating it yields CASSEGTGTGTEAFF.

The chain carries TRBV27 and TRBJ1-2; D perhaps matches TRBD1 (5 bases). V lost 0 bases to trimming and J lost 3 bases, with 8 bases between them. The germline V gene encodes CDR1 MNHEY and CDR2 SMNVEV (reference sequence). This CDR3 region has 14 residues. CDR3 amino acids: CASSLSAGHYGYTF. The CDR3 region has the DNA TGTGCCAGCAGTTTATCGGCGGGGCACTATGGCTACACCTTC.

V and J are TRBV5-1 and TRBJ1-6, with D possibly TRBD1 on 6 matching bases. This CDR3 has 14 amino acids. The V end was cut by 0 bases, the J end by 7 bases, with 8 bases between. CDR1 is SGHRS, CDR2 YFSETQ, per germline. The CDR3 DNA reads TGCGCCAGCAGCTTGGGACAGGCCAATTCACCCCTCCACTTT. Amino acids: CASSLGQANSPLHF.

Comments on this clone: This specimen includes other DNA sequences encoding the same CDR3. V and J are TRBV13 and TRBJ2-7; D call uncertain. In germline, CDR1 is PRHDT, CDR2 FYEKMQ (reference sequence). CDR3 length: 13 residues. V was cut by 3 bases and J by 2 bases, with 8 bases left in between. In DNA form, the CDR3 reads TGTGCCAGCAGCTTGCTATCAACCTACGAGCAGTACTTC. Amino acids: CASSLLSTYEQYF.

The V and J genes are TRBV5-1 and TRBJ2-7; TRBD1 matches at 8 bases. Germline CDR1 SGHRS, CDR2 YFSETQ. Trimming cost V 4 bases and J 2 bases; bases outside gene matches: 8. The CDR3 runs to 15 residues. The CDR3 sequence is CASSNLDRGTYEQYF. CDR3 coding DNA: TGCGCCAGCAGCAACCTCGACAGGGGAACCTACGAGCAGTACTTC.

The chain joins TRBV5-4 to TRBJ2-1; the match to TRBD2 covers 7 bases. The CDR3 extends over 11 amino acids. Trimming took 4 bases from V and 10 from J; bases not matched to a gene: 2. The germline V gene has CDR1 SGHNT and CDR2 YYREEE (reference sequence). For the CDR3, the DNA is TGTGCCAGCAGCGTGACTAGCGAGCAGTTCTTC. It is translated as CASSVTSEQFF.

The rearrangement links TRBV7-8 to TRBJ1-4; 7 bases fit TRBD1. This CDR3 spans 16 amino acids. Germline CDR1 is SGHVS and CDR2 is FQNEAQ. V was clipped by 5 bases and J by 3 bases; unmatched bases: 9. CDR3 in amino acids: CASSTPPGGSNEKLFF. Written as DNA, the CDR3 is TGTGCCAGCAGCACACCTCCAGGGGGTTCTAATGAAAAACTGTTTTTT.

The chain couples TRBV9 to TRBJ2-7, with D hard to call. CDR1 and CDR2 (germline): SGDLS, YYNGEE. Trimming left V 3 bases short and J 5 bases short, with 12 bases between. The CDR3 has 13 residues. The CDR3 bases are TGTGCCAGCAGCGAGGACGATAAGGACGAGCAGTACTTC. Translated: CASSEDDKDEQYF.

V gene TRBV10-1 combines with J gene TRBJ2-2; tentatively, D is TRBD2 (5 bases). The CDR3 is 21 amino acids. The V gene's germline CDR1 is WNHNN and CDR2 SYGVQD (reference sequence). The V gene lost 0 bases and the J gene lost 0 bases, with 23 bases spanning the gap. CDR3 region: CASSESIRRPLASTNTGELFF. The CDR3 DNA reads as TGCGCCAGCAGTGAGTCGATACGGAGGCCTTTGGCGTCTACGAACACCGGGGAGCTGTTTTTT.

This chain links TRBV4-1 with TRBJ2-1, with TRBD2 matching 12 bases. Germline lookup yields CDR1 MGHRA and CDR2 YSYEKL. J gave up 8 bases and V 5 bases, and 7 bases lay outside the gene matches. The CDR3 covers 15 residues. The CDR3, as DNA: TGCGCCAGCAGCGTAAGACTAGCGGGAGTCGATGAGCAGTTCTTC. Translating gives CASSVRLAGVDEQFF.

On this clone: The sample carries other DNA sequences with the same CDR3. The V gene is TRBV4-1, the J gene TRBJ2-3; D is undetermined. Deletions cut 1 base from V and 3 bases from J, with 5 bases between. The CDR3 extends over 13 amino acids. CDR1 MGHRA and CDR2 YSYEKL come from the germline V gene. In DNA, the CDR3 is TGCGCCAGCAGCCAAGGGGTGACAGATACGCAGTATTTT. Protein: CASSQGVTDTQYF.

The sample holds one count of this clone. This chain uses TRBV9 with TRBJ1-1, with D possibly matching TRBD1 (5 bases). Germline CDR1 is SGDLS and CDR2 is YYNGEE. V was shortened by 4 bases and J by 3 bases, with 10 bases between the two germline ends. The length of the CDR3 is 13 residues. The CDR3 DNA reads as TGTGCCAGCAGCATTCAGGGAGACACTGAAGCTTTCTTT. Its translation: CASSIQGDTEAFF.

The genes are TRBV4-3 and TRBJ2-7; 10 nucleotides agree with TRBD1. The CDR3 extends over 16 amino acids. Germline V gene sequence: CDR1 LGHNA, CDR2 YSLEER. V was pared by 0 bases and J by 2 bases, with 4 bases of the junction left unmatched. This chain's CDR3 is CASSQDSGTGAYEQYF. The CDR3 DNA reads as TGCGCCAGCAGCCAAGATTCCGGGACAGGGGCCTACGAGCAGTACTTC.

This chain joins TRBV7-3 and TRBJ2-7; either TRBD1 or TRBD2 may fit D (5 bases each). This CDR3 region has 14 residues. Germline V lookup: CDR1 SGHTA, CDR2 FQGTGA. The V end lost 2 bases, the J end lost 2 bases, and 10 bases lay between the germline ends. The CDR3 coding sequence is TGTGCCAGCAGCTTAGACGGGACCGCCTACGAGCAGTACTTC. Protein sequence: CASSLDGTAYEQYF.

The chain joins TRBV4-1 to TRBJ1-1; 8 bases are shared with TRBD1. Germline V lookup: CDR1 MGHRA, CDR2 YSYEKL. V lost 1 base and J lost 3; bases outside the gene matches: 4. The CDR3 totals 15 residues. The CDR3 protein is CASSQGQGLDTEAFF. For the CDR3, the DNA is TGCGCCAGCAGCCAAGGACAGGGGTTGGACACTGAAGCTTTCTTT.

The J gene is TRBJ1-2, the V gene TRBV30; tentatively, D is TRBD1 (5 bases). The CDR3 sequence is 10 residues long. Per the germline V gene, CDR1 is GTSNPN and CDR2 is SVGIG (reference sequence). The V end lost 3 bases, the J end lost 7 bases, and 6 bases lay between the germline ends. DNA of the CDR3: TGTGCCTGGAGCGACAGTGGCTACACCTTC. Translating gives CAWSDSGYTF.

The J gene is TRBJ1-3, the V gene TRBV9, with D possibly TRBD1 on 5 matching bases. The CDR3 is 19 residues long. Per the germline V gene, CDR1 is SGDLS and CDR2 is YYNGEE. V was cut by 0 bases and J by 4 bases, with 23 bases left in between. The CDR3 DNA reads TGTGCCAGCAGCGTAGCTTCAGGACTGGGGCTTAGCGGGGGAAACACCATATATTTT. This codes for CASSVASGLGLSGGNTIYF.

This clone was detected a few times. The chain recombines TRBV30 with TRBJ1-4; D remains ambiguous. The V and J ends lost 2 bases and 4 bases respectively, with 8 bases between them. The CDR3 runs to 13 residues. CDR1 and CDR2 from the germline V gene are GTSNPN and SVGIG (reference sequence). CDR3 region: CAWSSQVNEKLFF. DNA for the CDR3: TGTGCCTGGAGTTCGCAAGTTAATGAAAAACTGTTTTTT.

This chain links TRBV6-5 with TRBJ2-2; D remains ambiguous. CDR1 MNHEY and CDR2 SVGAGI come from the germline V gene. This CDR3 region has 14 residues. Between the trimmed V and J ends, which lost 2 bases and 4 bases, there was a span of 8 bases. The CDR3 spells CASSYISSTGELFF. CDR3 in DNA: TGTGCCAGCAGTTACATCTCTTCCACCGGGGAGCTGTTTTTT.

Of note for this clone: This sample includes further DNA sequences coding for the same CDR3. This chain connects TRBV4-1 to TRBJ1-5; D gene unclear. V gave up 0 bases and J gave up 6 bases, with 6 bases separating them. The V gene's germline CDR1 is MGHRA and CDR2 YSYEKL. The length of the CDR3 is 13 residues. CDR3 residues: CASSQDPGQPQHF. The CDR3 DNA reads as TGCGCCAGCAGCCAAGATCCGGGTCAGCCCCAGCATTTT.

J is TRBJ1-6 and V is TRBV9; 8 bases agree with TRBD1. The CDR3 is made up of 16 amino acids. The V gene end was trimmed by 3 bases and the J gene end by 4 bases; junction bases not matched to a gene: 6. In germline, CDR1 is SGDLS, CDR2 YYNGEE. CDR3 residues: CASSASTGVYNSPLHF. As DNA, the CDR3 is TGTGCCAGCAGCGCATCGACAGGGGTATATAATTCACCCCTCCACTTT.

Concerning this clone: Distinct nucleotide sequences in the sample also encode this CDR3. The rearrangement uses TRBV6-6 and TRBJ2-7; 8 nucleotides match TRBD2. The length of the CDR3 is 13 residues. Germline CDR1 reads MNHNY; CDR2 reads SVGAGI (reference sequence). The V gene end was trimmed by 3 bases and the J gene end by 3 bases; junction bases not matched to a gene: 1. This chain's CDR3 is CASSYTSGYEQYF. The CDR3 nucleotides read TGTGCCAGCAGTTATACTAGCGGCTACGAGCAGTACTTC.

The chain couples TRBV6-5 to TRBJ1-1; D might be TRBD1 (5 bases). Germline V gene lookup returns CDR1 MNHEY and CDR2 SVGAGI. The CDR3 sequence is 12 residues long. The ends were cut back, 6 bases at V and 5 bases at J, with 10 bases in the middle. The CDR3 is CASRTGLTEAFF. The CDR3 DNA reads as TGTGCCAGCAGGACGGGACTTACTGAAGCTTTCTTT.

This sequence joins TRBV4-1 and TRBJ2-7; D perhaps matches TRBD2 (7 bases). The CDR3 is made up of 16 amino acids. In germline, CDR1 is MGHRA, CDR2 YSYEKL. V was shortened by 0 bases and J by 3 bases, with 15 bases between the two germline ends. The CDR3 nucleotides are TGCGCCAGCAGCCAAGAAGGGGGGGGTACTCTCTACGAGCAGTACTTC. This translates into CASSQEGGGTLYEQYF.

The V and J genes are TRBV5-6 and TRBJ2-7; 9 bases align to TRBD2. Germline lookup yields CDR1 SGHDT and CDR2 YYEEEE. The CDR3 sequence is 16 residues long. V lost 4 bases, J lost 2 bases, and 10 bases stayed unmatched. The CDR3 is CASSPLWRGGAYEQYF. DNA of the CDR3: TGTGCCAGCAGCCCCTTATGGCGGGGGGGAGCCTACGAGCAGTACTTC.

The sample holds one count of this clone. This chain connects TRBV19 to TRBJ2-5; unclear D gene. The CDR3 extends over 13 amino acids. Germline V gene data show CDR1 as LNHDA and CDR2 as SQIVND (reference sequence). With 5 bases removed from V and 7 bases from J, the gap between germline ends came to 14 bases. The CDR3 sequence: CASSLDGGGTQYF. The CDR3 DNA reads as TGTGCCAGTAGTTTGGACGGCGGCGGGACCCAGTACTTC. The full variable domain, its missing parts supplied by reference TRBV19 and TRBJ2-5, is DGGITQSPKYLFRKEGQNVTLSCEQNLNHDAMYWYRQDPGQGLRLIYYSQIVNDFQKGDIAEGYSVSREKKESFPLTVTSAQKNPTAFYLCASSLDGGGTQYFGPGTRLLVL.